This TCR beta chain comes out of a study of response to subunit inactivated influenza vaccine. V was pared by 5 bases and J by 7 bases, with 9 bases of the junction left unmatched. The CDR3 extends over 14 amino acids. Broader study findings: The authors proposed limited new T cell recruitment per seasonal influenza vaccination.

This clonotype came up a few times. Its target is not known. TCRdb passed the RT-PCR reads through MiXCR, listing each CDR3 protein once. There are about 650,000 distinct CDR3 sequences in the sample; 14% occur only once, and roughly 7.6% lies in the top ten. V and J are TRBV12-3 or TRBV12-4 and TRBJ2-3, with TRBD1 matching 7 bases. The origin of this receptor is a middle-aged man who received an inactivated influenza vaccine. The specimen was PBMCs from blood, collected less than 15 days before vaccination. In nucleotides, the CDR3 is TGTGCCAGCAGTCCCAGGACAGGCACCTATACGCAGTATTTT. Translated, it gives CASSPRTGTYTQYF.